This T cell receptor (beta chain) came from a study of control samples from healthy donors and cancer patients. The CDR3 runs to 15 residues. Trimming cost V 7 bases and J 0 bases, with 10 bases left between them. Germline CDR1 MNHEY, CDR2 SVGAGI. Repertoires were generated with immunoSEQ multiplex PCR, while TCRdb's copy carries only in-frame clones and drops some. The sample has 150,000 to 200,000 clones; about 92% are singletons. The specimen sequenced was blood. The origin of this receptor is a man aged 25 to 45 in good health. The rearrangement joins TRBV6-5 to TRBJ2-6; D not resolved. Here the CDR3 DNA reads TGTGCCAGCAACCCTACGAGCTCTGGGGCCAACGTCCTGACTTTC. Its translation: CASNPTSSGANVLTF.